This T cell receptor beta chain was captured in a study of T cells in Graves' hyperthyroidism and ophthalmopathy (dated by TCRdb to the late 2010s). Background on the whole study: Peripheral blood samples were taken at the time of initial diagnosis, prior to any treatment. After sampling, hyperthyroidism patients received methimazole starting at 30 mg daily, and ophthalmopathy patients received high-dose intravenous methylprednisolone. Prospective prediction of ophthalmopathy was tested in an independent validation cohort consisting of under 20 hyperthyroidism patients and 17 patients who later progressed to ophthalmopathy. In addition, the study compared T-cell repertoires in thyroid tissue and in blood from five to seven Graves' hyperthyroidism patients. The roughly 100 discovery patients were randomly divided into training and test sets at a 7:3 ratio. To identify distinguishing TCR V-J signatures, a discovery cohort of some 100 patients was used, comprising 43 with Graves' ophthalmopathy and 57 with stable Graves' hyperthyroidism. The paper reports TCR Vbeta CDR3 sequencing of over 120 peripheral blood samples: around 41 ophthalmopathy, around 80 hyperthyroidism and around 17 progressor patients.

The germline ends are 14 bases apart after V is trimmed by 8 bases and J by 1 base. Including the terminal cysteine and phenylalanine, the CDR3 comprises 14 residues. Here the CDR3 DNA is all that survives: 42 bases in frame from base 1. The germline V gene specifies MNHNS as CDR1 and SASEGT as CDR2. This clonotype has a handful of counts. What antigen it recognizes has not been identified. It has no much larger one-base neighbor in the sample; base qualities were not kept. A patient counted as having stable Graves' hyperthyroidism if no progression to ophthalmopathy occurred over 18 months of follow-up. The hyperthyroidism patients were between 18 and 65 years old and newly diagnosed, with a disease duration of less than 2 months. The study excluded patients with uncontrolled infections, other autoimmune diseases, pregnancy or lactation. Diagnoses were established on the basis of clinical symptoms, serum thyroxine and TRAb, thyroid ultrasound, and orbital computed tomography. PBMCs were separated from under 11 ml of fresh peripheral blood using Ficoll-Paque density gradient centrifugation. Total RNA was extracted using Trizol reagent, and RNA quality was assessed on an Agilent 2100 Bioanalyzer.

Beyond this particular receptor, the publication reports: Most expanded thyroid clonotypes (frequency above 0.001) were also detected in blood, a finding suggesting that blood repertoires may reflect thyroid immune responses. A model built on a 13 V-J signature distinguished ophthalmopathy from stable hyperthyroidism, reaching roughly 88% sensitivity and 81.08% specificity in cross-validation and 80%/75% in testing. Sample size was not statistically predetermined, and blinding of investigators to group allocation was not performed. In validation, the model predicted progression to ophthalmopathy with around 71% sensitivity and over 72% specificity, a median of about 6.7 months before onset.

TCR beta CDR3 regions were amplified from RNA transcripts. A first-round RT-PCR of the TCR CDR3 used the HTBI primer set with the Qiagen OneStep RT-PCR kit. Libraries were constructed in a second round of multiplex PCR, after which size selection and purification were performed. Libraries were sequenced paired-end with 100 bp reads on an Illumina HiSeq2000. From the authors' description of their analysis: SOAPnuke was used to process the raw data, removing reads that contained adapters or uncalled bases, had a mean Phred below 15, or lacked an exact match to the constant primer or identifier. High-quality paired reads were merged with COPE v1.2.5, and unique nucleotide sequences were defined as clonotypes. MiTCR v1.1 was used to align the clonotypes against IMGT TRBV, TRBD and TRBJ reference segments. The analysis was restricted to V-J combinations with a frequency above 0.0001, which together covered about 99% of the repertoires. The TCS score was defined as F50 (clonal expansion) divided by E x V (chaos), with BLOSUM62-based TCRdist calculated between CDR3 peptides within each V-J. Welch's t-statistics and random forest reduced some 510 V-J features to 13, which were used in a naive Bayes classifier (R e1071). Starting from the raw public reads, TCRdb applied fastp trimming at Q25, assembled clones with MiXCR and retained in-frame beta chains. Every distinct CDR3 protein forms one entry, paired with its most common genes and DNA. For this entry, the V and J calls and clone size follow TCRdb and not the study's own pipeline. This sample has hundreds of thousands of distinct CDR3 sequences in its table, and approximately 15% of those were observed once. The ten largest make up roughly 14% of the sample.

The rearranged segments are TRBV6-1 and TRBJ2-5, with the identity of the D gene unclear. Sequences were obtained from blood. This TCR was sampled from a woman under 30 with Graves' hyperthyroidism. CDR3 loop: CASSVPGSQETQYF. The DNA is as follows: TGTGCCAGCTCAGTCCCGGGTAGCCAAGAGACCCAGTACTTC.